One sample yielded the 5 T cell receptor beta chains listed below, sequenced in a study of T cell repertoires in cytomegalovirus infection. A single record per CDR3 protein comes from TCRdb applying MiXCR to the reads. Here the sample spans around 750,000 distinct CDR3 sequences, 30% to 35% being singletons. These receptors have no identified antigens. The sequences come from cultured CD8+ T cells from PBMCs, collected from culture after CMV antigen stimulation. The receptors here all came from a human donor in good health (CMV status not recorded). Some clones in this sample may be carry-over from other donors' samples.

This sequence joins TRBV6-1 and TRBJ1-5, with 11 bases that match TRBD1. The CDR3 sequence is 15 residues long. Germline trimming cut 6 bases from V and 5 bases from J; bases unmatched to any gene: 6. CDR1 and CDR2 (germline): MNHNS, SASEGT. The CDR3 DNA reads TGTGCCAGCAGCCCGGGACAGGGGGTTTATCAGCCCCAGCATTTT. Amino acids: CASSPGQGVYQPQHF.

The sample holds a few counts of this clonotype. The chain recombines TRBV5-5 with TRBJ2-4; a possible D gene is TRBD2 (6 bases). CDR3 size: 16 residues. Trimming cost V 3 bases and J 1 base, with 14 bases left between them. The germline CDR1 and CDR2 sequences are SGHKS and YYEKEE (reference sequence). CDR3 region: CASSSGGVGAKNIQYF. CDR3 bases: TGTGCCAGCAGCTCCGGAGGGGTTGGGGCCAAAAACATTCAGTACTTC.

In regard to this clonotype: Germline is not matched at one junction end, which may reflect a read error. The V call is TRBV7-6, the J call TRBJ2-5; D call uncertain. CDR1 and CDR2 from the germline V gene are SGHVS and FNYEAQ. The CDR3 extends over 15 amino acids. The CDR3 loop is CASSPERSGQETQYF. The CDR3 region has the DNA TGTGCTAGCAGCCCGGAGAGGTCTGGTCAAGAGACCCAGTACTTC.

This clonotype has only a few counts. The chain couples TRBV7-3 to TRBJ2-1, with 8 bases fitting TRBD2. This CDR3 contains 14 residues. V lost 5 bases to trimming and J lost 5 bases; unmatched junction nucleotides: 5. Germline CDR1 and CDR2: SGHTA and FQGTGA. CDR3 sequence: CASSPGGPHNEQFF. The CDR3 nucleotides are TGTGCCAGCAGCCCGGGGGGGCCCCACAATGAGCAGTTCTTC.

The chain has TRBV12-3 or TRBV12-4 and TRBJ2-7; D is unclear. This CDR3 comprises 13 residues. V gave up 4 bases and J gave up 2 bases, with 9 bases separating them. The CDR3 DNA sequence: TGTGCCAGCAGTTCCTCCAGAGCCTACGAGCAGTACTTC. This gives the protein CASSSSRAYEQYF.